This TCR beta chain was documented in a study of cytomegalovirus exposure and HLA in healthy donors. Study outcomes and limitations: The study designated about 180 TCR beta chains cytomegalovirus-associated. Most CMV-associated TCR beta chains were later found to appear HLA-restricted.

Primers: 60 Vbeta forward and 13 Jbeta reverse. Sequencing used immunoSEQ multiplex PCR; TCRdb keeps in-frame clones, though not all of them. The sample yields tens of thousands of clones, of which the top ten take up over 7%. Remarks on this clone: Its antigen is still unknown.

Germline CDR1 and CDR2: SGHNT and YYREEE (reference sequence). This CDR3 is built from 15 residues. With 4 bases clipped from V and 5 bases from J, the junction kept 7 bases outside the gene matches. As for the donors, each was a healthy bone marrow donor. The receptor's source is a male donor in good health and CMV-seronegative. The sequenced sample consisted of PBMCs. The rearrangement joins TRBV5-4 to TRBJ2-3; the match to TRBD2 covers 10 bases. CDR3 protein: CASSSLSGRVDTQYF. The CDR3 coding sequence is TGTGCCAGCAGCAGTTTAAGCGGGAGGGTAGATACGCAGTATTTT.